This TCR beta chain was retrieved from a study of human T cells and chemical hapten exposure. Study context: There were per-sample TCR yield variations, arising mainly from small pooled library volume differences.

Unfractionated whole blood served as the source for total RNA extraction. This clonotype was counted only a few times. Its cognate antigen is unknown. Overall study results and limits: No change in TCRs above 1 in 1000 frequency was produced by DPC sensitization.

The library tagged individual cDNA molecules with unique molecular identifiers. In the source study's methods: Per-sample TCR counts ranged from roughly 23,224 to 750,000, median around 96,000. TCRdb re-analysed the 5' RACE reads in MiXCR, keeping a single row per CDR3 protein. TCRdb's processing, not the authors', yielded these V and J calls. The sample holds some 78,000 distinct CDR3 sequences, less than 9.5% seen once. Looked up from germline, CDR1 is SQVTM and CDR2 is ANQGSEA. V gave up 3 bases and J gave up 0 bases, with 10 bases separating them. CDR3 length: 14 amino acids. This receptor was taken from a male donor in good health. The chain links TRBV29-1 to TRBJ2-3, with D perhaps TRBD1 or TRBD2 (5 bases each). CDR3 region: CSVDGGDSTDTQYF. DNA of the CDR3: TGCAGCGTTGATGGGGGAGATAGCACAGATACGCAGTATTTT.